One and the same sample provided the 30 T cell receptor beta chains below, sequenced in a study of human T cells and chemical hapten exposure (dated by TCRdb to about 2021). The sample's time point, from its label and the paper: patch test 2, 6 weeks after DPC sensitization. The meaning of the sample's treatment or condition label: therapeutic diphenylcyclopropenone sensitization with weekly scalp DPC. Libraries came from RACE. The sequencer listed for this sample is NextSeq 500. The public sequencing data were trimmed at Q25 with fastp and processed into clonotypes with MiXCR by TCRdb, which kept only in-frame beta chains. Every entry covers one CDR3 protein and lists the most common genes and DNA from its rows. This sample has 35,000 to 50,000 distinct CDR3 sequences in its table, and 8% to 9% of those were observed once. The ten most abundant clones make up about 15% of the sample. The material sequenced was whole blood, taken in connection with sensitization to the hapten diphenylcyclopropenone (DPC). These receptors were collected from a woman between 40 and 50 years old with alopecia areata. Some clones in this sample may be carry-over from other donors' samples.

This rearrangement joins TRBV5-1 to TRBJ1-5; the D gene is possibly TRBD1 (6 bases). The germline V and J ends were trimmed by 0 bases and 5 bases, with 12 bases remaining between them. From germline, CDR1 is SGHRS and CDR2 YFSETQ. The CDR3 is 15 residues long. The CDR3 DNA reads as TGCGCCAGCAGCTTGGCAGGGGCACCCCATCAGCCCCAGCATTTT. Translation: CASSLAGAPHQPQHF.

The table lists this clonotype with many counts. The chain joins TRBV7-6 to TRBJ2-3; maybe TRBD1 (5 bases). The CDR3 extends over 15 amino acids. Per germline, CDR1 SGHVS and CDR2 FNYEAQ. The V end lost 5 bases, the J end lost 2 bases, and 14 bases lay between the germline ends. CDR3 sequence: CASSPVGQITDTQYF. As DNA, the CDR3 is TGTGCCAGCAGCCCTGTCGGACAAATCACAGATACGCAGTATTTT.

The table lists this clonotype with many counts. The V gene is TRBV20-1, the J gene TRBJ2-3, with 7 bases identical to TRBD1. The CDR3 runs 16 residues. Per germline, CDR1 DFQATT and CDR2 SNEGSKA (reference sequence). Trimming took 0 bases from V and 0 from J; bases not matched to a gene: 6. The CDR3 coding sequence is TGCAGTGCTAGAGATCGGGACAGACCTAGCACAGATACGCAGTATTTT. Its translation: CSARDRDRPSTDTQYF.

The rearrangement joins TRBV7-2 to TRBJ2-7; D is perhaps TRBD2 (7 bases). The CDR3 sequence is 14 residues long. The V end was cut by 5 bases, the J end by 6 bases, with 17 bases between. Germline CDR1 SGHTA, CDR2 FQGNSA. The DNA of the CDR3 is TGTGCCAGCAGCCTAGGCGGGGGCGGTGGCGAGCAGTACTTC. Its protein is CASSLGGGGGEQYF. Looking up the rest from reference TRBV7-2 and TRBJ2-7 gives the full variable domain: GAGVSQSPSNKVTEKGKDVELRCDPISGHTALYWYRQSLGQGLEFLIYFQGNSAPDKSGLPSDRFSAERTGGSVSTLTIQRTQQEDSAVYLCASSLGGGGGEQYFGPGTRLTVT.

This clonotype came up many times. The J gene is TRBJ1-6, the V gene TRBV20-1; TRBD1 agrees at 7 bases. Germline CDR1 is DFQATT and CDR2 is SNEGSKA (reference sequence). V lost 6 bases, J lost 7 bases, and 6 bases stayed unmatched. The CDR3 sequence is 13 residues long. The CDR3 coding sequence is TGCAGTGCAACTCGACAGGGCAATTCACCCCTCCACTTT. Translation: CSATRQGNSPLHF.

V gene TRBV5-4 combines with J gene TRBJ2-5; D gene unclear. The V and J ends lost 4 bases and 5 bases respectively, with 15 bases between them. In germline, CDR1 is SGHNT, CDR2 YYREEE (reference sequence). The CDR3 covers 14 residues. The CDR3 reads CASSRAVGSETQYF. CDR3 DNA: TGTGCCAGCAGCCGCGCAGTAGGCTCTGAGACCCAGTACTTC.

The chain links TRBV28 to TRBJ1-5; a possible D gene is TRBD1 (5 bases). This CDR3 is built from 17 residues. V shed 7 bases and J shed 0 bases, with 19 bases lying between them. In germline, CDR1 is MDHEN, CDR2 SYDVKM. The CDR3 spells CASTQLRQPYSNQPQHF. The DNA for the CDR3 is TGTGCCAGCACCCAACTGCGACAGCCATATAGCAATCAGCCCCAGCATTTT. Based on the CDR3 plus reference TRBV28 and TRBJ1-5, the full variable domain is DVKVTQSSRYLVKRTGEKVFLECVQDMDHENMFWYRQDPGLGLRLIYFSYDVKMKEKGDIPEGYSVSREKKERFSLILESASTNQTSMYLCASTQLRQPYSNQPQHFGDGTRLSIL.

This clonotype has ten or more counts. The chain has TRBV5-1 and TRBJ1-1; TRBD1 agrees at 7 bases. The CDR3 covers 14 residues. After removal of 0 bases from V and 3 bases from J, the junction contained 2 bases not matched to a gene. In germline, CDR1 is SGHRS, CDR2 YFSETQ. As DNA, the CDR3 is TGCGCCAGCAGCTTGGGACAGGGATACACTGAAGCTTTCTTT. As protein: CASSLGQGYTEAFF.

This clonotype has a count of ten or more. The V and J genes are TRBV5-1 and TRBJ2-3, with a possible D match to TRBD2 (6 bases). The CDR3 extends over 15 amino acids. From germline, CDR1 is SGHRS and CDR2 YFSETQ. V lost 7 bases and J 5 bases, leaving 20 bases between the germline ends. CDR3 nucleotides: TGCGCCAGCGGACTGGGACTGCAAGGCGGAGATACGCAGTATTTT. Translating gives CASGLGLQGGDTQYF.

This clonotype was counted ten times or more. The chain has TRBV2 and TRBJ1-3; 9 bases line up with TRBD1. The trim removed 7 bases at V and 8 bases at J, leaving 6 bases unmatched. The CDR3 consists of 13 residues. Germline V CDR1 and CDR2: SNHLY, FYNNEI. The CDR3 bases are TGTGCCAGCAAGGGGACAGGGCTGTACACCATATATTTT. As protein: CASKGTGLYTIYF.

The sample holds a few counts of this clonotype. The V gene is TRBV5-1, the J gene TRBJ2-5; weak D call: TRBD2 (6 bases). CDR3 size: 15 residues. In germline, CDR1 is SGHRS, CDR2 YFSETQ. V gave up 0 bases and J gave up 0 bases, with 9 bases separating them. The CDR3 DNA is TGCGCCAGCAGCTTGGATGCGGGGAACCAAGAGACCCAGTACTTC. As protein: CASSLDAGNQETQYF. Together with reference TRBV5-1 and TRBJ2-5, the CDR3 gives the full variable domain: KAGVTQTPRYLIKTRGQQVTLSCSPISGHRSVSWYQQTPGQGLQFLFEYFSETQRNKGNFPGRFSGRQFSNSRSEMNVSTLELGDSALYLCASSLDAGNQETQYFGPGTRLLVL.

This clonotype has at least ten counts. This chain connects TRBV20-1 to TRBJ1-1, with TRBD1 identical over 9 bases. The CDR3 totals 15 residues. V lost 1 base, J lost 3 bases, and 6 bases stayed unmatched. The germline V gene encodes CDR1 DFQATT and CDR2 SNEGSKA (reference sequence). In DNA form, the CDR3 reads TGCAGTGCTAGAGGAATACAGGGGGCTGACACTGAAGCTTTCTTT. Protein sequence: CSARGIQGADTEAFF.

In its sample, this clonotype was seen many times. The chain is built from TRBV5-6 and TRBJ2-5; TRBD2 might be the D (5 bases). The CDR3 length is 14 residues. Germline CDR1 reads SGHDT; CDR2 reads YYEEEE. V dropped 1 base and J dropped 1 base, with 8 bases sitting between them. The CDR3 DNA is TGTGCCAGCAGCTTGATGGGAGTCCAAGAGACCCAGTACTTC. Its translation: CASSLMGVQETQYF.

This clonotype has ten or more counts. J is TRBJ2-3 and V is TRBV4-1, with 11 bases lining up with TRBD2. The CDR3 spans 16 residues. Germline CDR1 MGHRA, CDR2 YSYEKL. Trimming cost V 0 bases and J 3 bases; bases outside gene matches: 2. The CDR3 DNA sequence: TGCGCCAGCAGCCAAGAATCTAGCGGGGGGACAGATACGCAGTATTTT. Amino acids: CASSQESSGGTDTQYF.

The chain recombines TRBV6-4 with TRBJ2-5, with D possibly being TRBD1 (5 bases). CDR1 MRHNA and CDR2 SNTAGT come from the germline V gene. V was trimmed by 2 bases and J by 5 bases, leaving 15 bases between them. The CDR3 contains 15 residues. The CDR3: CASSDLQAPSETQYF. The CDR3 coding sequence is TGTGCCAGCAGTGACCTACAGGCTCCATCGGAGACCCAGTACTTC.

This clonotype was seen ten or more times. The chain has TRBV18 and TRBJ1-1; TRBD1 is a possible D gene (5 bases). From germline, CDR1 is KGHSH and CDR2 LQKENI. Trimming took 3 bases from V and 10 from J, leaving 12 bases between them. The length of the CDR3 is 12 residues. DNA for the CDR3: TGTGCCAGCTCACCTAACCGGGACGGAGCTTTCTTT. The encoded protein is CASSPNRDGAFF.

To note about this clonotype: A much larger clonotype is one base distant, so this may be a read error. This likely comes from a read error, as the CDR3 has no conserved phenylalanine or tryptophan at its end. The J gene is TRBJ2-5, the V gene TRBV6-5; tentatively, D is TRBD2 (5 bases). CDR3 size: 14 residues. The germline V gene has CDR1 MNHEY and CDR2 SVGAGI. V lost 6 bases and J lost 5, with 16 bases in between. CDR3 loop: CASSVSGVGETQYY. The CDR3, as DNA: TGTGCCAGCAGCGTGAGCGGAGTTGGGGAGACCCAGTACTAC.

This clonotype came up a few times. The gene calls are TRBV29-1 and TRBJ2-5; no definite D call. V lost 4 bases and J lost 0, with 12 bases in between. The germline V gene encodes CDR1 SQVTM and CDR2 ANQGSEA. The CDR3 runs 14 residues. The CDR3 spells CSVVEAVYQETQYF. The CDR3 DNA sequence: TGCAGCGTTGTTGAGGCCGTTTACCAAGAGACCCAGTACTTC.

The V call is TRBV5-6, the J call TRBJ2-7; D call uncertain. The CDR3 sequence is 14 residues long. V lost 0 bases and J lost 3, with 10 bases in between. Germline V gives CDR1 SGHDT, CDR2 YYEEEE. CDR3 in amino acids: CASSLAGPYYEQYF. In nucleotides, the CDR3 is TGTGCCAGCAGCTTGGCCGGGCCATACTACGAGCAGTACTTC.

This clonotype was observed a few times. The chain employs TRBV19 and TRBJ1-5; D might be TRBD1 (5 bases). Trimming took off 5 bases at V and 4 bases at J, with 18 bases between the two ends. The CDR3 contains 16 residues. Per germline, CDR1 LNHDA and CDR2 SQIVND (reference sequence). CDR3 coding DNA: TGTGCCAGTAGTCCCTTGACAGCCCCGAGGAATCAGCCCCAGCATTTT. It encodes CASSPLTAPRNQPQHF.

The rearrangement uses TRBV29-1 and TRBJ2-2, with a tentative D call TRBD2 (7 bases). Germline assignment: CDR1 SQVTM and CDR2 ANQGSEA. V was pared by 7 bases and J by 5 bases, with 20 bases between. The CDR3 consists of 15 residues. The CDR3 loop is CSAKEDSGETGELFF. As DNA, the CDR3 is TGCAGCGCAAAAGAGGACAGCGGGGAAACCGGGGAGCTGTTTTTT.

This clonotype has ten or more counts. The chain carries TRBV9 and TRBJ2-7; the D is unclear. V was clipped by 3 bases and J by 3 bases, with 7 bases between them. Germline V CDR1 and CDR2: SGDLS, YYNGEE. The CDR3 loop spans 12 amino acids. The CDR3 spells CASSADHYEQYF. CDR3 in DNA: TGTGCCAGCAGCGCCGATCACTACGAGCAGTACTTC.

This clonotype was counted at least ten times. The chain joins TRBV12-3 or TRBV12-4 to TRBJ2-2, with D perhaps matching TRBD1 (6 bases). CDR3 size: 17 residues. V was clipped by 4 bases and J by 4 bases, with 19 bases between them. In nucleotides, the CDR3 is TGTGCCAGCAGTTCCATTCAGGGGACGGACCTCACCGGGGAGCTGTTTTTT. Its translation is CASSSIQGTDLTGELFF.

There are many counts of this clonotype. J is TRBJ2-7 and V is TRBV29-1, with D tentatively TRBD1 (7 bases). The CDR3 is 12 amino acids. The V gene lost 7 bases and the J gene lost 4 bases, with 14 bases spanning the gap. The germline V gene has CDR1 SQVTM and CDR2 ANQGSEA. The CDR3 is CSAGGGGYEQYF. The CDR3, as DNA: TGCAGCGCCGGAGGGGGCGGTTACGAGCAGTACTTC.

This clonotype was counted ten times or more. The chain employs TRBV6-6 and TRBJ1-2; D gene ambiguous. From germline, CDR1 is MNHNY and CDR2 SVGAGI (reference sequence). The CDR3 sequence is 13 residues long. V was trimmed by 6 bases and J by 6 bases, leaving 14 bases between them. DNA of the CDR3: TGTGCCAGCAGAGGTGAATCCGGGGATGGCTACACCTTC. It yields the protein CASRGESGDGYTF.

A word on this clonotype: A read error may produce the germline difference seen at one junction end. The chain recombines TRBV19 with TRBJ2-7, with TRBD1 matching over 7 bases. CDR3 length equals 13 residues. The germline V gene encodes CDR1 LNHDA and CDR2 SQIVND (reference sequence). The CDR3 DNA is TGTGCCAGTAGTACGGGACAGCCCTACAAGCAGTACTTC. It translates to CASSTGQPYKQYF. Full variable domain (outside the CDR3, taken from reference TRBV19 and TRBJ2-7): DGGITQSPKYLFRKEGQNVTLSCEQNLNHDAMYWYRQDPGQGLRLIYYSQIVNDFQKGDIAEGYSVSREKKESFPLTVTSAQKNPTAFYLCASSTGQPYKQYFGPGTRLTVT.

This clonotype has ten or more counts. The chain uses TRBV4-1 and TRBJ2-7, with 7 bases that match TRBD1. The CDR3 has 15 residues. Germline-derived CDR1 and CDR2 are MGHRA and YSYEKL. V gave up 4 bases and J gave up 4 bases; unmatched junction bases: 10. The CDR3 reads CASSLGGQGPYEQYF. DNA of the CDR3: TGCGCCAGCAGCCTAGGGGGCCAAGGGCCGTACGAGCAGTACTTC.

With respect to this clonotype: Given a much more abundant clone one base away, this may be a read error. V usage is TRBV18 and J usage is TRBJ2-3; D remains ambiguous. Germline assignment: CDR1 KGHSH and CDR2 LQKENI. The length of the CDR3 is 15 residues. The V end lost 2 bases, the J end lost 14 bases, and 23 bases lay between the germline ends. This chain's CDR3 is CASSPFTELQRVLYF. The CDR3 nucleotides are TGTGCCAGCTCACCATTCACAGAACTACAGAGAGTGCTGTATTTT.

Many counts were recorded for this clonotype. The chain employs TRBV6-4 and TRBJ2-1, with D tentatively TRBD1 (5 bases). CDR1 and CDR2 from the germline V gene are MRHNA and SNTAGT. This CDR3 has 14 amino acids. Trimming shortened V by 10 bases and J by 3 bases, and 16 bases separated the two germline ends. CDR3 nucleotides: TGTGCCACCAAAGCTGACAGTAGCTACAATGAGCAGTTCTTC. Amino acids: CATKADSSYNEQFF.

At least ten counts were recorded for this clonotype. This chain uses TRBV6-2 or TRBV6-3 with TRBJ1-2; unclear D gene. Trimming stripped 7 bases from V and 5 bases from J, with 17 bases between. Germline V CDR1 and CDR2: MNHEY, SVGEGT. The length of the CDR3 is 14 residues. The CDR3 DNA reads as TGTGCCAGCAAAGTTGCGGGCAGACTTTATGGCTACACCTTC. It yields the protein CASKVAGRLYGYTF.